Following are 21 T cell receptor beta chains from one sample sequenced in a study of spatial heterogeneity in lung cancer. MiXCR, applied by TCRdb to the 5' RACE reads, yields one record per CDR3 protein. The sample contains tens of thousands of distinct CDR3 sequences, roughly 7% of which appear only once. Time point described: blood at routine non-recurrence follow-up after resection. No cell sorting; template was whole RNA from tumor, lung tissue or PBMC. Here the sequenced sample was PBMCs, taken at follow-up. All receptors derive from a female donor with early-stage non-small cell lung cancer.

This clonotype was seen more than once but under ten times. The chain combines TRBV11-2 with TRBJ2-7; the match to TRBD1 covers 8 bases. Germline V lookup: CDR1 SGHAT, CDR2 FQNNGV. The CDR3 extends over 16 amino acids. With 1 base clipped from V and 2 bases from J, the junction kept 7 bases outside the gene matches. CDR3 loop: CASSLAETGAPYEQYF. The CDR3 DNA reads TGTGCCAGCAGCTTAGCAGAGACAGGGGCGCCCTACGAGCAGTACTTC. The variable domain in full, completed from reference TRBV11-2 and TRBJ2-7, reads EAGVAQSPRYKIIEKRQSVAFWCNPISGHATLYWYQQILGQGPKLLIQFQNNGVVDDSQLPKDRFSAERLKGVDSTLKIQPAKLEDSAVYLCASSLAETGAPYEQYFGPGTRLTVT.

This clonotype was recorded only once. This could be a read error, since a much larger clone is one nucleotide away. The chain uses TRBV3-1 and TRBJ2-7; TRBD2 might be the D (5 bases). Germline V lookup: CDR1 LGHDT, CDR2 YNNKEL (reference sequence). The V and J ends lost 3 bases and 9 bases respectively, with 21 bases between them. The CDR3 covers 15 residues. CDR3 sequence reads: CASSHPGKAAARQYF. The CDR3 DNA reads TGTGCCAGCAGCCATCCGGGGAAGGCCGCGGCAAGGCAGTACTTC.

This clonotype was detected many times. The V and J genes are TRBV5-1 and TRBJ2-2; 13 positions match TRBD2. The J segment lost 0 bases and the V segment lost 1 base, leaving 3 bases of the junction unmatched. The CDR3 has 18 residues. Per the germline V gene, CDR1 is SGHRS and CDR2 is YFSETQ. The CDR3 DNA reads as TGCGCCAGCAGCTTGTATGGGACTAGCGGGGCGAACACCGGGGAGCTGTTTTTT. Amino acids: CASSLYGTSGANTGELFF.

This clonotype was seen many times. In nucleotides, the CDR3 is TGCAGTGCTAGGGGACAGGGGCGGGGGTATGCTTTCTTT. Translating it yields CSARGQGRGYAFF. The chain is built from TRBV20-1 and TRBJ1-1; 10 bases are shared with TRBD1. V was pared by 3 bases and J by 11 bases, with 9 bases of the junction left unmatched. This CDR3 is 13 amino acids long. Germline values: CDR1 DFQATT, CDR2 SNEGSKA (reference sequence).

The V and J genes are TRBV18 and TRBJ2-2, with TRBD2 matching 10 bases. The CDR3 has 17 amino acids. With V trimmed by 2 bases and J by 7 bases, 10 bases remained unmatched. Germline CDR1 reads KGHSH; CDR2 reads LQKENI. The CDR3 sequence: CASSPTSGEPESGELFF. The DNA of the CDR3 is TGTGCCAGCTCACCAACTAGCGGGGAGCCGGAGAGCGGGGAGCTGTTTTTT.

This clonotype was detected a few times. The chain couples TRBV6-2 or TRBV6-3 to TRBJ2-1; 8 bases map to TRBD2. J lost 6 bases, V lost 5 bases, and 9 bases had no gene match. Germline assignment: CDR1 MNHEY and CDR2 SVGEGT. The CDR3 covers 15 residues. The CDR3 nucleotides read TGTGCCAGCAGTCGATACCGGACTAGCTTCAATGAGCAGTTCTTC. Amino acid sequence: CASSRYRTSFNEQFF.

The rearrangement joins TRBV18 to TRBJ2-7; unclear D gene. In germline, CDR1 is KGHSH, CDR2 LQKENI. The germline V and J ends were trimmed by 6 bases and 5 bases, with 8 bases remaining between them. The CDR3 totals 11 residues. CDR3: CASSRVHEQYF. The DNA for the CDR3 is TGTGCCAGCTCTCGCGTCCACGAGCAGTACTTC.

This clonotype was seen at least ten times. The genes are TRBV20-1 and TRBJ1-6; D possibly corresponds to TRBD1 (6 bases). V was pared by 2 bases and J by 8 bases, with 10 bases between. The CDR3 loop spans 13 amino acids. CDR1 DFQATT and CDR2 SNEGSKA come from the germline V gene (reference sequence). The CDR3 is CSARYHRDSPLHF. The CDR3 DNA is TGCAGTGCTAGATATCACAGGGATTCACCCCTCCACTTT.

This clonotype occurred many times. CDR3 nucleotide sequence: TGCAGTGCTAGGGGGGCCGGGTTAGGGACGAATGAAAAACTGTTTTTT. Protein: CSARGAGLGTNEKLFF. The V call is TRBV20-1, the J call TRBJ1-4, with D maybe TRBD1 (6 bases). Deletions cut 3 bases from V and 5 bases from J, with 19 bases between. Germline loops: CDR1 DFQATT, CDR2 SNEGSKA (reference sequence). This CDR3 contains 16 residues.

The sample holds many counts of this clonotype. The CDR3 sequence: CASTGQGNYNSPLHF. The CDR3 nucleotides read TGTGCCAGCACCGGACAGGGCAACTATAATTCACCCCTCCACTTT. The chain carries TRBV7-9 and TRBJ1-6; 8 positions match TRBD1. CDR1 and CDR2 from the germline V gene are SEHNR and FQNEAQ (reference sequence). The CDR3 runs 15 residues. J lost 3 bases, V lost 7 bases, and 5 bases had no gene match.

This clonotype was observed at least ten times. The chain links TRBV7-9 to TRBJ1-2; D might be TRBD1 (6 bases). Germline values: CDR1 SEHNR, CDR2 FQNEAQ (reference sequence). V lost 1 base to trimming and J lost 8 bases, with 14 bases between them. This CDR3 is built from 14 residues. In nucleotides, the CDR3 is TGTGCCAGCAGCTTAGATGGGGGCGCGTACGGCTACACCTTC. It encodes CASSLDGGAYGYTF.

The sample holds many counts of this clonotype. V gene TRBV20-1 combines with J gene TRBJ2-7; 9 nucleotides align to TRBD1. The V gene's germline CDR1 is DFQATT and CDR2 SNEGSKA (reference sequence). J gave up 2 bases and V 3 bases, and 8 bases lay outside the gene matches. There are 15 residues in the CDR3. The CDR3 spells CSASGVDRGTYEQYF. The CDR3 nucleotides are TGCAGTGCTAGCGGGGTAGACAGGGGGACCTACGAGCAGTACTTC.

To note about this clonotype: One end of the junction is discordant with germline, which a read error may explain. V usage is TRBV18 and J usage is TRBJ2-2; 7 bases map to TRBD1. This CDR3 is built from 16 residues. Germline CDR1 KGHSH, CDR2 LQKENI. The CDR3 loop is CVSSPRQGANTGELFF. The DNA of the CDR3 is TGTGTCAGCTCACCTCGGCAGGGGGCGAACACCGGGGAGCTGTTTTTT.

The V and J genes are TRBV4-1 and TRBJ2-2, with a tentative D call TRBD1 (5 bases). V was cut by 1 base and J by 6 bases, with 15 bases left in between. CDR3 length equals 16 residues. The V gene's germline CDR1 is MGHRA and CDR2 YSYEKL. The CDR3 reads CASSQVLDNAPGELFF. The CDR3 nucleotides read TGCGCCAGCAGCCAAGTTCTGGACAACGCACCCGGGGAGCTGTTTTTT.

The chain uses TRBV12-3 or TRBV12-4 and TRBJ1-4; D not resolved. CDR3 length equals 16 residues. Deletions cut 1 base from V and 4 bases from J, with 13 bases between. DNA for the CDR3: TGTGCCAGCAGTTTAGGTTGGCAGACTAATAATGAAAAACTGTTTTTT. The encoded protein is CASSLGWQTNNEKLFF.

This rearrangement joins TRBV6-2 or TRBV6-3 to TRBJ2-6, with 7 bases identical to TRBD1. There are 16 residues in the CDR3. V shed 7 bases, J shed 4 bases, and the junction held 10 bases outside the gene matches. Germline CDR1 reads MNHEY; CDR2 reads SVGEGT. CDR3: CASKPDRVLGANVLTF. CDR3 bases: TGTGCCAGCAAACCCGACAGGGTCCTCGGGGCCAACGTCCTGACTTTC.

Only a few counts were recorded for this clonotype. The rearrangement uses TRBV30 and TRBJ1-1; D is possibly TRBD1 (5 bases). V lost 2 bases and J lost 3, with 16 bases in between. The CDR3 extends over 15 amino acids. Germline CDR1 and CDR2: GTSNPN and SVGIG (reference sequence). DNA for the CDR3: TGTGCCTGGAGTCCCGAACCGGGGGGACACACTGAAGCTTTCTTT. Translating it yields CAWSPEPGGHTEAFF.

V usage is TRBV6-2 or TRBV6-3 and J usage is TRBJ1-2, with D perhaps matching TRBD1 (5 bases). The V end was cut by 2 bases, the J end by 5 bases, with 6 bases between. CDR1 is MNHEY, CDR2 SVGEGT, per germline. The CDR3 runs to 12 residues. The CDR3 reads CASSYRGYGYTF. The CDR3 coding sequence is TGTGCCAGCAGTTACAGGGGATATGGCTACACCTTC.

This clonotype was recorded a few times. The chain carries TRBV28 and TRBJ2-4; TRBD1 aligns across 8 bases. CDR1 and CDR2 from the germline V gene are MDHEN and SYDVKM. V lost 6 bases to trimming and J lost 6 bases; unmatched junction nucleotides: 7. This CDR3 has 14 amino acids. As DNA, the CDR3 is TGTGCCAGCAGGACGACAGGGGTGGGAAACATTCAGTACTTC. Protein product: CASRTTGVGNIQYF.

The chain has TRBV20-1 and TRBJ2-2; no definite D call. Deletions cut 3 bases from V and 0 bases from J, with 5 bases between. The CDR3 totals 13 residues. Germline lookup yields CDR1 DFQATT and CDR2 SNEGSKA (reference sequence). The CDR3 sequence is CSARASNTGELFF. DNA for the CDR3: TGCAGTGCTAGGGCATCGAACACCGGGGAGCTGTTTTTT.

The CDR3 DNA sequence: TGTGCCAGCAACAGCGGGGGAGATCAAGAGACCCAGTACTTC. Its translation: CASNSGGDQETQYF. V and J are TRBV9 and TRBJ2-5; TRBD2 matches at 8 bases. Germline CDR1 is SGDLS and CDR2 is YYNGEE. This CDR3 contains 14 residues. V gave up 6 bases and J gave up 2 bases; unmatched junction bases: 6. Full variable domain (remainder filled in from reference TRBV9 and TRBJ2-5): DSGVTQTPKHLITATGQRVTLRCSPRSGDLSVYWYQQSLDQGLQFLIQYYNGEERAKGNILERFSAQQFPDLHSELNLSSLELGDSALYFCASNSGGDQETQYFGPGTRLLVL.